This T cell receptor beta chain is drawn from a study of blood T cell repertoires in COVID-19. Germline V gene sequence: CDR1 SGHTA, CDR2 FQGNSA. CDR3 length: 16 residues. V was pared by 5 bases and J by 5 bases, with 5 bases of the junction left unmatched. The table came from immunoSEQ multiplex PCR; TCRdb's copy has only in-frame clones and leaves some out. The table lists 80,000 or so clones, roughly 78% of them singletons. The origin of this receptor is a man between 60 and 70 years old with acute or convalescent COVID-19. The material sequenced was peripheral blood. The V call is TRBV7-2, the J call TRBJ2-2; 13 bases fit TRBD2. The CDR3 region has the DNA TGTGCCAGCAGCCCGGGACTAGCGGGGAGGACCGGGGAGCTGTTTTTT. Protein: CASSPGLAGRTGELFF.